The present T cell receptor beta chain was sequenced within a study of blood T cell repertoires in COVID-19. The authors' processing: Amplified reference gene primers provided the basis for estimating nucleated cell counts. The repertoire was sequenced with immunoSEQ multiplex PCR; TCRdb's copy has only in-frame clones and lacks some. The DNA gave D and trimming, while V, J and clone size come from that table. The sample has roughly 300,000 clones, 65% to 90% seen once. The CDR3 is 13 amino acids. Germline lookup yields CDR1 SEHNR and CDR2 FQNEAQ (reference sequence). Unmatched junction bases numbered 1, after V lost 5 bases and J lost 2 bases.

This receptor was identified in a human donor in a cohort sampled during active COVID-19. The genes are TRBV7-9 and TRBJ2-3; 7 nucleotides agree with TRBD2. The sequenced sample consisted of peripheral blood. This CDR3 is CASSRDYTDTQYF. The CDR3 nucleotides read TGTGCCAGCAGCAGGGACTACACAGATACGCAGTATTTT. Variable domain in full (rest from reference TRBV7-9 and TRBJ2-3): DTGVSQNPRHKITKRGQNVTFRCDPISEHNRLYWYRQTLGQGPEFLTYFQNEAQLEKSRLLSDRFSAERPKGSFSTLEIQRTEQGDSAMYLCASSRDYTDTQYFGPGTRLTVL.